One sample yielded the 20 T cell receptor beta chains listed below, sequenced in a study of blood T cell repertoires in COVID-19. Repertoires were generated with immunoSEQ multiplex PCR, while TCRdb's copy carries only in-frame clones and drops some. Among about 200,000 clones, under 90% were seen once, and the ten largest hold around 6.5%. The sample comprised peripheral blood. These receptors originate from a man in his sixties who had recovered from COVID-19.

V is TRBV6-4 and J is TRBJ2-1, with D possibly being TRBD1 (6 bases). Germline assignment: CDR1 MRHNA and CDR2 SNTAGT. The CDR3 length is 15 residues. The V and J ends lost 3 bases and 4 bases respectively, with 13 bases between them. The CDR3 region has the DNA TGTGCCAGCAGTGAGGAGTTGGGGGCGTACAATGAGCAGTTCTTC. It yields the protein CASSEELGAYNEQFF.

The chain is built from TRBV4-3 and TRBJ1-1; D may be TRBD1 (5 bases). Germline V lookup: CDR1 LGHNA, CDR2 YSLEER. The CDR3 covers 12 residues. V lost 8 bases to trimming and J lost 4 bases, with 11 bases between them. CDR3 loop: CASGKQGTEAFF. The CDR3 DNA follows: TGCGCCAGCGGGAAGCAGGGCACTGAAGCTTTCTTT.

The V and J genes are TRBV7-3 and TRBJ2-3, with D possibly matching TRBD1 (8 bases). CDR1 is SGHTA, CDR2 FQGTGA, per germline. V lost 1 base and J lost 2, with 13 bases in between. The CDR3 extends over 16 amino acids. CDR3 sequence: CASSLNRGGNTDTQYF. The CDR3 DNA follows: TGTGCCAGCAGCTTAAACAGGGGGGGAAACACAGATACGCAGTATTTT.

The gene calls are TRBV7-9 and TRBJ2-2; D remains unclear. This CDR3 is built from 16 residues. Trimming pared 0 bases from V and 0 bases from J, leaving 8 bases between. Germline V gene data show CDR1 as SEHNR and CDR2 as FQNEAQ (reference sequence). CDR3 sequence (DNA): TGTGCCAGCAGCTTAGCGAGGCAGACGAACACCGGGGAGCTGTTTTTT. As protein: CASSLARQTNTGELFF.

V is TRBV27 and J is TRBJ2-2; D perhaps matches TRBD1 (5 bases). CDR1 is MNHEY and CDR2 is SMNVEV in the germline V gene (reference sequence). The CDR3 totals 15 residues. The V gene lost 4 bases and the J gene lost 2 bases, with 11 bases spanning the gap. The CDR3 protein is CASSSWGGNTGELFF. The CDR3 nucleotides are TGTGCCAGCAGTTCGTGGGGCGGAAACACCGGGGAGCTGTTTTTT.

The chain carries TRBV12-3 or TRBV12-4 and TRBJ1-2; 10 nucleotides match TRBD1. The J segment lost 7 bases and the V segment lost 5 bases, leaving 4 bases of the junction unmatched. The CDR3 covers 13 residues. CDR3 nucleotides: TGTGCCAGCAGTGAGACAGGGGGCACTGGCTACACCTTC. Protein product: CASSETGGTGYTF.

The V call is TRBV5-4, the J call TRBJ2-3, with TRBD2 matching over 10 bases. The CDR3 spans 18 residues. In germline, CDR1 is SGHNT, CDR2 YYREEE (reference sequence). V shed 0 bases and J 2 bases; nucleotides not matched to a gene: 9. CDR3 amino acids: CASSLGLGSGGSTDTQYF. The CDR3 DNA sequence: TGTGCCAGCAGCTTGGGTTTAGGTAGCGGGGGGTCCACAGATACGCAGTATTTT.

This clone is judged medium-sized. This sequence joins TRBV7-6 and TRBJ2-7; 7 bases map to TRBD1. Trimming cost V 5 bases and J 5 bases; bases outside gene matches: 9. The CDR3 has 14 residues. Germline V gene lookup returns CDR1 SGHVS and CDR2 FNYEAQ. CDR3 amino acids: CASSLRQGPDEQYF. The CDR3 nucleotides are TGTGCCAGCAGCCTCCGACAGGGTCCCGACGAGCAGTACTTC.

The J gene is TRBJ1-6, the V gene TRBV5-4; weak D call: TRBD1 (6 bases). Per germline, CDR1 SGHNT and CDR2 YYREEE (reference sequence). The CDR3 totals 15 residues. Trimming cost V 5 bases and J 10 bases, with 19 bases left between them. In DNA, the CDR3 is TGTGCCAGCAGGACGGGGGGCTCACTGAGCTCACCCCTCCACTTT. Protein product: CASRTGGSLSSPLHF.

The chain employs TRBV10-3 and TRBJ2-7, with 13 bases fitting TRBD2. In germline, CDR1 is ENHRY, CDR2 SYGVKD. The V segment lost 7 bases and the J segment 6 bases; nucleotides outside the gene matches: 15. The CDR3 consists of 17 residues. CDR3 sequence: CAITKASLGLAGVEQYF. For the CDR3, the DNA is TGTGCCATCACCAAAGCTAGTCTCGGACTAGCGGGAGTCGAGCAGTACTTC.

This chain uses TRBV10-3 with TRBJ2-1; TRBD1 matches at 10 bases. CDR3 length equals 15 residues. J was trimmed by 8 bases and V by 11 bases; bases with no gene match: 15. Germline V gives CDR1 ENHRY, CDR2 SYGVKD. The CDR3 region is CASQQGDRGPDEQFF. In DNA, the CDR3 is TGTGCCTCCCAGCAGGGGGACAGGGGTCCTGATGAGCAGTTCTTC.

The chain combines TRBV7-9 with TRBJ2-7; D remains ambiguous. CDR1 is SEHNR, CDR2 FQNEAQ, per germline (reference sequence). V lost 2 bases and J lost 6, with 5 bases in between. The CDR3 extends over 11 amino acids. CDR3: CASSLWSEQYF. Written as DNA, the CDR3 is TGTGCCAGCAGCTTATGGAGCGAGCAGTACTTC. Full variable domain (outside the CDR3, taken from reference TRBV7-9 and TRBJ2-7): DTGVSQNPRHKITKRGQNVTFRCDPISEHNRLYWYRQTLGQGPEFLTYFQNEAQLEKSRLLSDRFSAERPKGSFSTLEIQRTEQGDSAMYLCASSLWSEQYFGPGTRLTVT.

This rearrangement joins TRBV4-2 to TRBJ2-1; a possible D gene is TRBD2 (6 bases). V was clipped by 4 bases and J by 15 bases, with 16 bases between them. The CDR3 loop spans 12 amino acids. Germline V lookup: CDR1 LGHNA, CDR2 YNFKEQ. The CDR3 loop is CASSRPRVGGFF. Written as DNA, the CDR3 is TGTGCCAGCAGCCGACCGAGGGTCGGGGGGTTCTTC.

V gene TRBV2 combines with J gene TRBJ1-5; possibly TRBD1 for D (6 bases). The CDR3 consists of 12 residues. The V gene's germline CDR1 is SNHLY and CDR2 FYNNEI. V was cut by 7 bases and J by 7 bases, with 11 bases left in between. CDR3 sequence: CASTPGGQPQHF. CDR3 sequence (DNA): TGTGCCAGCACCCCGGGGGGCCAGCCCCAGCATTTT.

This chain joins TRBV7-2 and TRBJ2-1, with 10 bases fitting TRBD2. CDR3 length equals 16 residues. Germline CDR1 is SGHTA and CDR2 is FQGNSA. V lost 1 base, J lost 6 bases, and 6 bases stayed unmatched. DNA for the CDR3: TGTGCCAGCAGCTTAGATTGGGCTAGCGGGGGCAATGAGCAGTTCTTC. The encoded protein is CASSLDWASGGNEQFF.

This clone has a single count. V usage is TRBV19 and J usage is TRBJ2-3; 13 bases fit TRBD2. V lost 6 bases to trimming and J lost 7 bases; unmatched junction nucleotides: 1. This CDR3 is built from 13 residues. The germline V gene has CDR1 LNHDA and CDR2 SQIVND (reference sequence). The CDR3 DNA is TGTGCCAGTAGGGGACTAGCGGGGAATACGCAGTATTTT. Translation gives CASRGLAGNTQYF.

This clone was observed a single time. The chain recombines TRBV7-2 with TRBJ2-2, with 8 bases fitting TRBD2. Germline CDR1 is SGHTA and CDR2 is FQGNSA. The CDR3 is 14 residues long. Unmatched junction bases numbered 2, after V lost 4 bases and J lost 4 bases. The chain's CDR3 is CASSSAGVTGELFF. CDR3 DNA sequence: TGTGCCAGCAGCTCAGCGGGAGTCACCGGGGAGCTGTTTTTT.

As regards this clone: This sample includes further DNA sequences coding for the same CDR3. The V gene is TRBV4-2, the J gene TRBJ2-5; tentatively, D is TRBD2 (5 bases). V was pared by 0 bases and J by 1 base, with 9 bases between. This CDR3 is 15 amino acids long. In germline, CDR1 is LGHNA, CDR2 YNFKEQ. This chain's CDR3 is CASSQDWSGQETQYF. In DNA, the CDR3 is TGTGCCAGCAGCCAAGATTGGAGCGGCCAAGAGACCCAGTACTTC.

This clone was detected once. This chain connects TRBV28 to TRBJ1-4, with D maybe TRBD1 (5 bases). The CDR3 runs to 13 residues. V lost 6 bases and J 7 bases, leaving 12 bases between the germline ends. The V gene's germline CDR1 is MDHEN and CDR2 SYDVKM. The CDR3 loop is CASSRQGGEKLFF. Written as DNA, the CDR3 is TGTGCCAGCAGCCGGCAGGGTGGTGAAAAACTGTTTTTT.

The chain carries TRBV5-1 and TRBJ2-1; TRBD2 might be the D (5 bases). The CDR3 is 13 amino acids. V shed 4 bases and J shed 6 bases, with 11 bases lying between them. Germline V gene sequence: CDR1 SGHRS, CDR2 YFSETQ. The chain's CDR3 is CASSPWAGNEQFF. The CDR3 DNA reads as TGCGCCAGCAGCCCTTGGGCGGGCAATGAGCAGTTCTTC.